This TCR beta chain was sequenced for a study of blood T cell repertoires in COVID-19. Looking at the study overall: Italy, Spain and the United States were the sources of the convalescent and acute COVID-19 samples.

In terms of age and location, participants ranged from roughly 18 to 90 years and lived in about two dozen US areas. Assignment of participants to cohorts was predicated upon participant-reported clinical history. This CDR3 is 17 amino acids long. CDR1 and CDR2 (germline): MNHNS, SASEGT. V lost 1 base, J lost 11 bases, and 20 bases stayed unmatched. Sequenced by immunoSEQ multiplex PCR; TCRdb stores in-frame clones only, minus some. The sample records more than 150,000 clones, 82% being singletons. Sequencing was carried out using PBMCs or T cells enriched from blood (not recorded which). The sequence derives from a man in his fifties who had recovered from COVID-19. This chain connects TRBV6-1 to TRBJ2-7; 7 bases fit TRBD1. CDR3: CASSEGPLTGDLTKEYF. The CDR3 DNA reads TGTGCCAGCAGTGAAGGCCCTCTCACAGGGGACCTCACCAAGGAGTACTTC.